The next 20 T cell receptor beta chains were all read from a single sample in a study of blood T cells in healthy people across ages. Through a sample-barcoded 5' primer and a J-beta primer mix, a second PCR was run for roughly 7 to 11 cycles. TCRdb recomputed calls from the 5' RACE reads with MiXCR, one row per CDR3 protein. Among 550,000 to 750,000 distinct CDR3 sequences listed, over 20% were seen once. What was sequenced was blood. Receptor source: a man aged 70-80 years in good health.

A few counts support this clonotype. The CDR3 spells CSARDRSGNTEAFF. The CDR3 bases are TGCAGTGCTAGAGATCGAAGTGGGAACACTGAAGCTTTCTTT. The chain links TRBV20-1 to TRBJ1-1; the D is unclear. Trimming left V 0 bases short and J 1 base short, with 9 bases between. Per the germline V gene, CDR1 is DFQATT and CDR2 is SNEGSKA (reference sequence). CDR3 size: 14 residues.

The chain is built from TRBV6-2 or TRBV6-3 and TRBJ2-1, with D uncertain. CDR1 and CDR2 (germline): MNHEY, SVGEGT. V was clipped by 1 base and J by 10 bases, with 11 bases between them. The length of the CDR3 is 13 residues. CDR3 in amino acids: CASSYLGRREQFF. CDR3 nucleotides: TGTGCCAGCAGTTACTTAGGCAGAAGGGAGCAGTTCTTC.

About this clonotype itself: Since a much larger clone is just one base distant, this may be a read error. V usage is TRBV7-6 and J usage is TRBJ1-1; 10 bases match TRBD1. Germline CDR1 SGHVS, CDR2 FNYEAQ. The trim removed 5 bases at V and 5 bases at J, leaving 8 bases unmatched. The CDR3 has 15 amino acids. The CDR3 DNA reads as TGTGCCAGCAGCATGCCCGGGACAGGGGCAACTGAAGCTTTCTTT. This encodes CASSMPGTGATEAFF.

As to this clonotype: The CDR3 does not end in the conserved phenylalanine or tryptophan, so this is likely a read error. The chain links TRBV12-3 or TRBV12-4 to TRBJ2-3, with D perhaps TRBD2 (5 bases). V was pared by 7 bases and J by 2 bases, with 13 bases between. The CDR3 has 14 residues. The CDR3 protein is CASTGRGSTDTQYS. The DNA of the CDR3 is TGTGCCAGCACGGGCAGAGGGTCCACAGATACGCAGTATTCT.

This clonotype was observed many times. This chain joins TRBV7-2 and TRBJ1-2; D gene unclear. CDR1 SGHTA and CDR2 FQGNSA come from the germline V gene. V was shortened by 1 base and J by 4 bases, with 7 bases between the two germline ends. The CDR3 is 13 amino acids. The CDR3 loop reads CASSLGSTYGYTF. The CDR3 region has the DNA TGTGCCAGCAGCTTAGGTAGTACCTATGGCTACACCTTC.

V is TRBV20-1 and J is TRBJ2-1; TRBD1 is a possible D gene (5 bases). The V end was cut by 0 bases, the J end by 4 bases, with 10 bases between. CDR1 and CDR2 (germline): DFQATT, SNEGSKA (reference sequence). CDR3 length: 14 amino acids. CDR3 nucleotide sequence: TGCAGTGCTAGAGATCAGGGTATTTACAATGAGCAGTTCTTC. It is translated as CSARDQGIYNEQFF.

This clonotype was observed a handful of times. The chain recombines TRBV27 with TRBJ2-5; D might be TRBD2 (6 bases). The assigned J gene may be wrong: the sequence end matches TRBJ2-7 better. The V gene's germline CDR1 is MNHEY and CDR2 SMNVEV (reference sequence). The CDR3 is 13 amino acids. This CDR3 reads CASSWDGGYEQYF. DNA of the CDR3: TGTGCCAGCAGCTGGGACGGGGGCTACGAGCAGTACTTC.

The genes are TRBV3-1 and TRBJ2-1; TRBD1 matches 10 bases. This CDR3 has 15 amino acids. After removal of 6 bases from V and 8 bases from J, the junction contained 10 bases not matched to a gene. The germline V gene encodes CDR1 LGHDT and CDR2 YNNKEL (reference sequence). In DNA, the CDR3 is TGTGCCAGCAGGCTCCGGGACAGGGGAGTTTATGAGCAGTTCTTC. It specifies CASRLRDRGVYEQFF.

This clonotype was seen only a few times. The J gene is TRBJ2-5, the V gene TRBV6-6; TRBD1 matches at 7 bases. The CDR3 is 13 residues long. J was trimmed by 1 base and V by 9 bases; bases with no gene match: 5. Germline V lookup: CDR1 MNHNY, CDR2 SVGAGI (reference sequence). The CDR3 loop reads CASTGQVQETQYF. As DNA, the CDR3 is TGTGCCAGTACTGGACAGGTCCAAGAGACCCAGTACTTC.

This clonotype was seen a handful of times. The chain links TRBV2 to TRBJ2-3, with TRBD2 matching 9 bases. The CDR3 extends over 14 amino acids. Germline values: CDR1 SNHLY, CDR2 FYNNEI. Trimming removed 11 bases from V and 4 bases from J; junction bases left unmatched: 10. The CDR3 sequence is CASRELAGPDTQYF. Written as DNA, the CDR3 is TGTGCCTCCAGGGAACTAGCGGGCCCAGATACGCAGTATTTT.

For this clonotype: The CDR3 carries no conserved terminal phenylalanine or tryptophan, so it likely arises from a read error. The rearrangement uses TRBV5-1 and TRBJ1-1, with TRBD1 matching over 7 bases. J was trimmed by 5 bases and V by 4 bases; bases with no gene match: 2. The CDR3 consists of 12 residues. Germline V gene sequence: CDR1 SGHRS, CDR2 YFSETQ. The CDR3 loop reads CASSQGGTEAFI. DNA of the CDR3: TGCGCCAGCAGCCAGGGGGGGACTGAAGCTTTCATT.

This clonotype was found a few times. The CDR3 region is CASMSDGGFNEQFF. Here the CDR3 DNA reads TGTGCCAGTATGTCTGATGGAGGCTTCAATGAGCAGTTCTTC. The V call is TRBV19, the J call TRBJ2-1; perhaps TRBD2 as D (5 bases). This CDR3 is built from 14 residues. V was pared by 7 bases and J by 6 bases, with 16 bases between. The V gene's germline CDR1 is LNHDA and CDR2 SQIVND (reference sequence).

This chain uses TRBV21-1 with TRBJ2-3; TRBD1, the table's D call, was not compared with the DNA. TRBV21-1 is designated a pseudogene. The CDR3 is made up of 16 amino acids. CDR3 nucleotides: TGTGCCAGCAGAAACGACAGGGAATCGGGGATGAGTACGCAGTATTTT. Translating it yields CASRNDRESGMSTQYF.

The rearrangement links TRBV20-1 to TRBJ2-1, with TRBD2 matching 10 bases. The V and J ends lost 6 bases and 4 bases, in that order; junction bases with no gene match: 9. Germline V CDR1 and CDR2: DFQATT, SNEGSKA (reference sequence). The CDR3 has 15 residues. This CDR3 is CSARPGLALYNEQFF. The CDR3 DNA reads TGCAGTGCACGTCCGGGACTAGCGCTTTACAATGAGCAGTTCTTC.

This clonotype has just a few counts. The chain employs TRBV2 and TRBJ2-7, with TRBD1 identical over 8 bases. Germline trimming cut 8 bases from V and 2 bases from J; bases unmatched to any gene: 11. The CDR3 spans 15 residues. CDR1 SNHLY and CDR2 FYNNEI come from the germline V gene. This chain's CDR3 is CASGRQGLGTYEQYF. The CDR3 DNA reads as TGTGCCAGCGGTAGACAGGGGTTGGGAACCTACGAGCAGTACTTC.

The chain uses TRBV20-1 and TRBJ2-5; maybe TRBD2 (6 bases). The J call is doubtful: the DNA matches TRBJ2-1 better. Germline lookup yields CDR1 DFQATT and CDR2 SNEGSKA (reference sequence). The CDR3 contains 13 residues. CDR3 protein: CSARPGLLNEQFF. CDR3 nucleotide sequence: TGCAGTGCTAGGCCGGGACTGCTCAATGAGCAGTTCTTC.

The chain combines TRBV9 with TRBJ2-5; 10 bases match TRBD2. Judging by the DNA end, TRBJ2-1 fits better; the J call may be wrong. CDR3 length: 15 amino acids. From germline, CDR1 is SGDLS and CDR2 YYNGEE. DNA for the CDR3: TGTGCCAGCAGCGTAGAGCCTAGCGGGAGCTATGAGCAGTTCTTC. Protein product: CASSVEPSGSYEQFF.

V gene TRBV6-6 combines with J gene TRBJ2-5; 8 bases are a match to TRBD1. V shed 7 bases and J 2 bases; nucleotides not matched to a gene: 9. The CDR3 runs to 15 residues. From germline, CDR1 is MNHNY and CDR2 SVGAGI (reference sequence). CDR3 in amino acids: CASNQGQGQQETQYF. DNA for the CDR3: TGTGCCAGCAACCAAGGACAGGGACAACAAGAGACCCAGTACTTC.

A few counts support this clonotype. This chain joins TRBV6-5 and TRBJ2-5; possibly TRBD1 or TRBD2 for D (5 bases each). The CDR3 is 13 residues long. Between the trimmed V and J ends, which lost 2 bases and 5 bases, there was a span of 9 bases. CDR1 MNHEY and CDR2 SVGAGI come from the germline V gene. The DNA for the CDR3 is TGTGCCAGCAGTTACAGGGGAGACGAGACCCAGTACTTC. As protein: CASSYRGDETQYF.

There are a few counts of this clonotype. In DNA form, the CDR3 reads TGCGCCAGCAGCCCGGACGGGACAGACTACAATGAGCAGTTCTTC. This gives the protein CASSPDGTDYNEQFF. V and J are TRBV5-1 and TRBJ2-1; 7 bases map to TRBD1. The V gene's germline CDR1 is SGHRS and CDR2 YFSETQ. The CDR3 is made up of 15 amino acids. V trimming: 4 bases; J trimming: 3 bases; junction bases outside the gene matches: 7.